One sample yielded the 10 T cell receptor beta chains listed below, sequenced in a study of T cell repertoires in cytomegalovirus infection. One entry per CDR3 protein, called by TCRdb with MiXCR from the reads. The table lists around 540,000 distinct CDR3 sequences, more than 30% of them singletons. These receptors have no known antigen. The source was cultured PBMCs, collected from culture after CMV antigen stimulation. The source is a human donor in good health (CMV status not recorded). Some clones in this sample may be carry-over from other donors' samples.

This clonotype was seen a handful of times. The rearrangement links TRBV6-5 to TRBJ2-1; D not resolved. The V gene's germline CDR1 is MNHEY and CDR2 SVGAGI. Trimming shortened V by 5 bases and J by 9 bases, and 14 bases separated the two germline ends. The CDR3 spans 13 residues. DNA for the CDR3: TGTGCCAGCAGTGACCGACCCCCAGGTGAGCAGTTCTTC. This sequence encodes CASSDRPPGEQFF.

CDR3 amino acids: CASSTRPGQNYGYTF. The CDR3 region has the DNA TGTGCCAGTAGTACTAGACCGGGCCAGAACTATGGCTACACCTTC. V is TRBV19 and J is TRBJ1-2, with D uncertain. The V gene lost 4 bases and the J gene lost 2 bases, with 14 bases spanning the gap. This CDR3 contains 15 residues. Germline V CDR1 and CDR2: LNHDA, SQIVND (reference sequence).

This clonotype was recorded at least ten times. This rearrangement joins TRBV7-8 to TRBJ2-7, with TRBD2 matching over 7 bases. V was clipped by 1 base and J by 2 bases; unmatched bases: 5. The germline V gene has CDR1 SGHVS and CDR2 FQNEAQ. The CDR3 length is 15 residues. The CDR3 region is CASSLGTSAAYEQYV. The CDR3, as DNA: TGTGCCAGCAGCTTAGGAACTAGCGCCGCCTACGAGCAGTACGTC.

The rearrangement uses TRBV7-8 and TRBJ2-3, with TRBD1 as a possible D gene (5 bases). V shed 5 bases and J shed 0 bases, with 18 bases lying between them. CDR1 is SGHVS, CDR2 FQNEAQ, per germline. This CDR3 has 17 residues. CDR3 residues: CASSRSGGAYSTDTQYF. The DNA of the CDR3 is TGTGCCAGCAGCCGCAGTGGTGGGGCATACAGCACAGATACGCAGTATTTT.

This clonotype was detected many times. This sequence joins TRBV7-2 and TRBJ1-1, with TRBD1 as a possible D gene (5 bases). Trimming cost V 3 bases and J 0 bases, with 14 bases left between them. The CDR3 totals 16 residues. In germline, CDR1 is SGHTA, CDR2 FQGNSA. The CDR3 reads CASSFARQTMNTEAFF. The CDR3 DNA sequence: TGTGCCAGCAGCTTCGCGCGACAGACAATGAACACTGAAGCTTTCTTT.

The chain couples TRBV6-2 or TRBV6-3 to TRBJ2-5; no firm D call. Germline-derived CDR1 and CDR2 are MNHEY and SVGEGT. CDR3 length: 16 amino acids. V shed 0 bases and J shed 1 base, with 12 bases lying between them. For the CDR3, the DNA is TGTGCCAGCAGTTACTCGGACCGGAGACCCCAAGAGACCCAGTACTTC. As protein: CASSYSDRRPQETQYF.

This clonotype was detected a few times. The V and J genes are TRBV6-4 and TRBJ2-1, with 7 bases that match TRBD2. Unmatched junction bases numbered 7, after V lost 3 bases and J lost 5 bases. This CDR3 comprises 15 residues. Germline CDR1 reads MRHNA; CDR2 reads SNTAGT. Here the CDR3 DNA reads TGTGCCAGCAGTGAGCTAGCGGAGCCGCACAATGAGCAGTTCTTC. It codes for CASSELAEPHNEQFF.

This clonotype has more than one count but fewer than ten. V gene TRBV5-1 combines with J gene TRBJ1-2; D may be TRBD1 (5 bases). In germline, CDR1 is SGHRS, CDR2 YFSETQ. The CDR3 runs 16 residues. V lost 1 base, J lost 3 bases, and 16 bases lay in between. CDR3 sequence reads: CASSLSPGQGDYGYTF. The CDR3 DNA is TGCGCCAGCAGCTTGTCCCCAGGGCAAGGCGACTATGGCTACACCTTC.

This clonotype was observed a few times. V gene TRBV15 combines with J gene TRBJ1-2; perhaps TRBD1 as D (6 bases). The V gene's germline CDR1 is LNHNV and CDR2 YYDKDF (reference sequence). CDR3 length: 14 amino acids. V was trimmed by 0 bases and J by 6 bases, leaving 11 bases between them. The chain's CDR3 is CATSRDLGADGYTF. The CDR3 nucleotides read TGTGCCACCAGCAGAGATCTGGGGGCGGATGGCTACACCTTC. The full variable domain, completed using reference TRBV15 and TRBJ1-2, is DAMVIQNPRYQVTQFGKPVTLSCSQTLNHNVMYWYQQKSSQAPKLLFHYYDKDFNNEADTPDNFQSRRPNTSFCFLDIRSPGLGDTAMYLCATSRDLGADGYTFGSGTRLTVV.

This clonotype was counted only a few times. The V call is TRBV12-3 or TRBV12-4, the J call TRBJ1-2; 11 bases are shared with TRBD1. The CDR3 is 16 amino acids. V shed 5 bases and J 0 bases; nucleotides not matched to a gene: 5. The DNA of the CDR3 is TGTGCCAGCAGTCCGGGGGACAGGGGGACTAACTATGGCTACACCTTC. Amino acid sequence: CASSPGDRGTNYGYTF.